This passage covers 20 T cell receptor beta chains from one sample sequenced in a study of long-term antiretroviral therapy in people with HIV. It was version v3.0 of the immunoSEQ assay that was run at survey level. Using immunoSEQ multiplex PCR, the repertoire was profiled, and TCRdb retains in-frame clones only, with some absent. In the table there are around 30,000 clones, about 85% of which are singletons. The source was unsorted PBMCs, collected 2.3 years after starting antiretroviral therapy. These receptors were taken from a man aged 35 to 55 with HIV.

The chain has TRBV7-8 and TRBJ1-5; TRBD1 aligns across 11 bases. Germline assignment: CDR1 SGHVS and CDR2 FQNEAQ. This CDR3 contains 18 residues. The V and J ends lost 5 bases and 2 bases, in that order; junction bases with no gene match: 11. CDR3 DNA: TGTGCCAGCAGCATAGGACAGGGGGCGACCCATGGCAATCAGCCCCAGCATTTT. As protein: CASSIGQGATHGNQPQHF.

By sample fraction, this clone is medium-sized (0.01 to 0.1%). One end of the junction is discordant with germline, which a read error may explain. The chain combines TRBV12-5 with TRBJ2-7; no clear D. The germline V gene encodes CDR1 LGHNT and CDR2 FRNRAP. The CDR3 consists of 14 residues. The CDR3 bases are TGTGCTAGTGGTTTGGGAAGCATGTCCTCCGAGCAGTACTTC. This gives the protein CASGLGSMSSEQYF.

The chain combines TRBV6-5 with TRBJ1-1, with D unresolved. This CDR3 is built from 16 residues. Germline values: CDR1 MNHEY, CDR2 SVGAGI. Trimming shortened V by 0 bases and J by 0 bases, and 11 bases separated the two germline ends. The CDR3 nucleotides are TGTGCCAGCAGTTACTCGAACGCGGAGGTGAACACTGAAGCTTTCTTT. It specifies CASSYSNAEVNTEAFF.

The J gene is TRBJ1-2, the V gene TRBV18, with a possible D match to TRBD1 (6 bases). V was cut by 3 bases and J by 6 bases, with 11 bases left in between. The germline V gene has CDR1 KGHSH and CDR2 LQKENI. The CDR3 sequence is 13 residues long. As DNA, the CDR3 is TGTGCCAGCTCACCCAGGGGTGACGATGGCTACACCTTC. It yields the protein CASSPRGDDGYTF. The complete variable domain, with remaining parts taken from reference TRBV18 and TRBJ1-2, reads NAGVMQNPRHLVRRRGQEARLRCSPMKGHSHVYWYRQLPEEGLKFMVYLQKENIIDESGMPKERFSAEFPKEGPSILRIQQVVRGDSAAYFCASSPRGDDGYTFGSGTRLTVV.

The V and J genes are TRBV27 and TRBJ2-7; D is unresolved. Deletions cut 2 bases from V and 5 bases from J, with 16 bases between. CDR1 MNHEY and CDR2 SMNVEV come from the germline V gene (reference sequence). The CDR3 extends over 15 amino acids. The CDR3 reads CASSLRNTRVHEQYF. The DNA for the CDR3 is TGTGCCAGCAGTTTACGGAACACCCGGGTCCACGAGCAGTACTTC.

This chain links TRBV9 with TRBJ2-7; D possibly corresponds to TRBD1 (6 bases). This CDR3 contains 14 residues. Germline V CDR1 and CDR2: SGDLS, YYNGEE. With 2 bases removed from V and 0 bases from J, the gap between germline ends came to 9 bases. In DNA, the CDR3 is TGTGCCAGCAGCGTCCAGGGGAGCTCCTACGAGCAGTACTTC. Protein product: CASSVQGSSYEQYF.

V gene TRBV6-1 combines with J gene TRBJ2-7; a weak D match, TRBD2 (5 bases). The germline CDR1 and CDR2 sequences are MNHNS and SASEGT. The CDR3 runs to 14 residues. Trimming cost V 6 bases and J 1 base, with 13 bases left between them. The CDR3 coding sequence is TGTGCCAGCAGCCGCCCCGGCGGGTCCTACGAGCAGTACTTC. It yields the protein CASSRPGGSYEQYF.

This sequence joins TRBV6-5 and TRBJ2-1; possibly TRBD2 for D (6 bases). Germline loops: CDR1 MNHEY, CDR2 SVGAGI. The CDR3 spans 15 residues. The V end was cut by 0 bases, the J end by 6 bases, with 12 bases between. The CDR3 DNA reads TGTGCCAGCAGTTACTCGAACGGGAGAGGCAATGAGCAGTTCTTC. This encodes CASSYSNGRGNEQFF.

The chain employs TRBV15 and TRBJ2-7; 7 nucleotides align to TRBD2. The ends lost 0 bases at V and 7 bases at J; junction bases unmatched: 15. The CDR3 runs to 17 residues. CDR1 is LNHNV and CDR2 is YYDKDF in the germline V gene (reference sequence). CDR3 DNA sequence: TGTGCCACCAGCAGAGATGTAAACGGGAGGTCCCTAAGTGAGCAGTACTTC. Translation gives CATSRDVNGRSLSEQYF. The full variable domain, its missing parts supplied by reference TRBV15 and TRBJ2-7, is DAMVIQNPRYQVTQFGKPVTLSCSQTLNHNVMYWYQQKSSQAPKLLFHYYDKDFNNEADTPDNFQSRRPNTSFCFLDIRSPGLGDTAMYLCATSRDVNGRSLSEQYFGPGTRLTVT.

This clone appeared once. The chain couples TRBV20-1 to TRBJ2-1, with TRBD2 matching over 7 bases. In germline, CDR1 is DFQATT, CDR2 SNEGSKA (reference sequence). Trimming took 3 bases from V and 11 from J; bases not matched to a gene: 4. The CDR3 totals 11 residues. The CDR3 DNA sequence: TGCAGTGCTAGGGCCGGGACTAAGCAGTTCTTC. Translated, it gives CSARAGTKQFF.

The V gene is TRBV11-3, the J gene TRBJ1-3; 9 bases fit TRBD1. Losses at the gene ends were 9 bases for V and 3 bases for J; bases not matched to a gene: 9. The CDR3 loop spans 15 amino acids. Germline V lookup: CDR1 SGHNT, CDR2 YENEEA. The CDR3 bases are TGTGCCAGTGCCTCACAGGGGGCGCATGGAAACACCATATATTTT. This gives the protein CASASQGAHGNTIYF. The full variable domain, in which reference TRBV11-3 and TRBJ1-3 provide the parts outside the CDR3, is EAGVVQSPRYKIIEKKQPVAFWCNPISGHNTLYWYLQNLGQGPELLIRYENEEAVDDSQLPKDRFSAERLKGVDSTLKIQPAELGDSAVYLCASASQGAHGNTIYFGEGSWLTVV.

This clone was found once. J is TRBJ1-2 and V is TRBV30, with a possible D match to TRBD1 (5 bases). The V end was cut by 4 bases, the J end by 2 bases, with 11 bases between. There are 13 residues in the CDR3. CDR1 and CDR2 from the germline V gene are GTSNPN and SVGIG (reference sequence). CDR3 coding DNA: TGTGCCTGGATGGCAGGGCGGAACTATGGCTACACCTTC. Amino acids: CAWMAGRNYGYTF.

Regarding this clone: This same CDR3 is encoded by further DNA sequences in the sample. V usage is TRBV2 and J usage is TRBJ2-3; TRBD1 matches 7 bases. Per the germline V gene, CDR1 is SNHLY and CDR2 is FYNNEI. V shed 5 bases, J shed 0 bases, and the junction held 5 bases outside the gene matches. The CDR3 consists of 15 residues. The CDR3, as DNA: TGTGCCAGCAGTCCCGGGACAGCGAGCACAGATACGCAGTATTTT. This encodes CASSPGTASTDTQYF.

The chain uses TRBV7-2 and TRBJ2-3; 8 bases line up with TRBD2. After removal of 5 bases from V and 6 bases from J, the junction contained 10 bases not matched to a gene. Germline lookup yields CDR1 SGHTA and CDR2 FQGNSA. This CDR3 comprises 15 residues. This CDR3 reads CASSMGTSRGDTQYF. CDR3 in DNA: TGTGCCAGCAGCATGGGGACTAGTCGGGGGGATACGCAGTATTTT.

V usage is TRBV18 and J usage is TRBJ2-7, with D possibly matching TRBD2 (6 bases). The CDR3 has 15 amino acids. The germline V and J ends were trimmed by 2 bases and 0 bases, with 11 bases remaining between them. In germline, CDR1 is KGHSH, CDR2 LQKENI. The CDR3 reads CASSPSGLSSYEQYF. Written as DNA, the CDR3 is TGTGCCAGCTCACCAAGCGGGCTTAGCTCCTACGAGCAGTACTTC.

The chain carries TRBV2 and TRBJ1-1, with D unresolved. The V and J ends lost 5 bases and 4 bases respectively, with 11 bases between them. There are 13 residues in the CDR3. Germline V CDR1 and CDR2: SNHLY, FYNNEI. This CDR3 is CASSSGGGTEAFF. In DNA, the CDR3 is TGTGCCAGCAGTTCAGGCGGCGGCACTGAAGCTTTCTTT.

The chain recombines TRBV7-6 with TRBJ1-1, with TRBD1 as a possible D gene (5 bases). V lost 6 bases and J lost 1, with 18 bases in between. The germline gives CDR1 SGHVS, CDR2 FNYEAQ. The CDR3 consists of 16 residues. CDR3: CASRPWGRRENTEAFF. CDR3 sequence (DNA): TGTGCCAGCAGACCTTGGGGCAGGCGGGAGAACACTGAAGCTTTCTTT.

The chain links TRBV5-1 to TRBJ2-1; D is perhaps TRBD2 (6 bases). CDR1 is SGHRS and CDR2 is YFSETQ in the germline V gene. V lost 0 bases and J 4 bases, leaving 20 bases between the germline ends. The CDR3 totals 18 residues. CDR3 sequence: CASSLVGRGTPLYNEQFF. The CDR3 coding sequence is TGCGCCAGCAGCTTGGTAGGGCGGGGAACCCCGTTGTACAATGAGCAGTTCTTC.

This clone was observed once. The V gene is TRBV19, the J gene TRBJ2-6; D gene unclear. V was pared by 1 base and J by 0 bases, with 10 bases between. The CDR3 runs 17 residues. CDR1 is LNHDA and CDR2 is SQIVND in the germline V gene (reference sequence). Here the CDR3 reads CASSIGAGISGANVLTF. In nucleotides, the CDR3 is TGTGCCAGTAGTATAGGTGCAGGAATCTCTGGGGCCAACGTCCTGACTTTC.

In DNA, the CDR3 is TGTGCCAGCAGCGCCCTTGCGGGGGGGGGAGAGACCCAGTACTTC. It specifies CASSALAGGGETQYF. V usage is TRBV9 and J usage is TRBJ2-5; TRBD2 matches 9 bases. Losses at the gene ends were 3 bases for V and 4 bases for J; bases not matched to a gene: 7. The CDR3 spans 15 residues. From germline, CDR1 is SGDLS and CDR2 YYNGEE.